The source of this TCR beta chain is a study of cytomegalovirus exposure and HLA in healthy donors. Overall study context: Among the 398 genotyped donors, around 85% were placed in the Caucasian-associated ancestry cluster.

To note about this clone: Its cognate antigen is unknown.

Study results and limitations: A later examination showed that TCR association rates differed by HLA locus, with DRB1 most and HLA-C fewest. In an earlier analysis, productive rearrangement rates for most beta V segments clustered near 87% or 30%.

Germline V gene data show CDR1 as GTSNPN and CDR2 as SVGIG (reference sequence). The V and J ends lost 0 bases and 1 base respectively, with 6 bases between them. The CDR3 loop spans 13 amino acids. PCR used 60 Vbeta primers and 13 Jbeta primers. The method was immunoSEQ multiplex PCR; TCRdb's version includes in-frame clones alone and lacks a portion of them. In the table there are 150,000 or so clones, under 80% of which are singletons. The chain recombines TRBV30 with TRBJ1-1, with D unresolved. The TCR sequence derives from a woman aged 30 to 39 in good health and CMV-seronegative. Sequencing was done on a sample of PBMCs. The CDR3 is CAWSVFRNTEAFF. CDR3 DNA sequence: TGTGCCTGGAGTGTCTTCAGGAACACTGAAGCTTTCTTT.